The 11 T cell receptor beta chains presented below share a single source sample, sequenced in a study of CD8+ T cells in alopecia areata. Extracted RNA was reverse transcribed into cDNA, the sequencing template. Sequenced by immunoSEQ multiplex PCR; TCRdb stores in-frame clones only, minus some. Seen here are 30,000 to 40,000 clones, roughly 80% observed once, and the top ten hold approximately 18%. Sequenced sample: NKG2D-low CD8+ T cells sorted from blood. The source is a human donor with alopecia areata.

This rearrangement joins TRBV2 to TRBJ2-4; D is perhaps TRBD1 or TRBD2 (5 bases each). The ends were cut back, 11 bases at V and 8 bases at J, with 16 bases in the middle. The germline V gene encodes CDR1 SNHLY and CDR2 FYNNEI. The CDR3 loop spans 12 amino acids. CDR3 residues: CASRGLRDIQYF. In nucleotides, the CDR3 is TGTGCCTCGAGGGGTTTAAGGGACATTCAGTACTTC.

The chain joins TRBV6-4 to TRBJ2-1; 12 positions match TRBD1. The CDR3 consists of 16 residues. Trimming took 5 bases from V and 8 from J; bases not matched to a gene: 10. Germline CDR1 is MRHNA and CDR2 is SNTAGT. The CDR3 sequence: CASSREGTGGGHEQFF. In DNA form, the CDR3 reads TGTGCCAGCAGTCGCGAGGGGACAGGGGGCGGGCATGAGCAGTTCTTC.

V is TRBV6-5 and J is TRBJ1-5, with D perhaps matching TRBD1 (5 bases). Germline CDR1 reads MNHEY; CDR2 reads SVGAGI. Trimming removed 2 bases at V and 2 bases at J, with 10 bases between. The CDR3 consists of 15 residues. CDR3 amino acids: CASSYGGSGNQPQHF. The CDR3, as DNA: TGTGCCAGCAGTTACGGGGGGTCGGGCAATCAGCCCCAGCATTTT.

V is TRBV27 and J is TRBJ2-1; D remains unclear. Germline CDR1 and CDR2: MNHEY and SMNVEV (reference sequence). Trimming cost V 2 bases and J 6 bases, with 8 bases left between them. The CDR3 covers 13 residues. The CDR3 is CASSLRLLNEQFF. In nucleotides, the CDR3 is TGTGCCAGCAGTTTACGACTTCTCAATGAGCAGTTCTTC.

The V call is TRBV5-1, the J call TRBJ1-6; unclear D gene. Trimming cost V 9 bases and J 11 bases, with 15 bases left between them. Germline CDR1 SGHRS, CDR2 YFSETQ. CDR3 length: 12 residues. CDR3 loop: CATRLKEPPLHF. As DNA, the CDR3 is TGCGCCACCAGACTTAAGGAACCACCCCTCCACTTT.

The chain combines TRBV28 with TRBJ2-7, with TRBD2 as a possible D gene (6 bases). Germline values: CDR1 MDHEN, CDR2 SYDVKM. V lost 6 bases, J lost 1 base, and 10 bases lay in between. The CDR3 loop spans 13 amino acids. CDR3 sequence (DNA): TGTGCCAGCAGCTGGGGGGAGTCCTACGAGCAGTACTTC. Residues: CASSWGESYEQYF.

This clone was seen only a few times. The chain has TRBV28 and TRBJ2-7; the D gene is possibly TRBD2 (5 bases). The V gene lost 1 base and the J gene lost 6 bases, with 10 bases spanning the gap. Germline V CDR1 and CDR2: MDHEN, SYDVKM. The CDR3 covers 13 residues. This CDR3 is CASSLFSGFEQYF. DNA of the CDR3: TGTGCCAGCAGTTTATTCTCGGGGTTCGAGCAGTACTTC.

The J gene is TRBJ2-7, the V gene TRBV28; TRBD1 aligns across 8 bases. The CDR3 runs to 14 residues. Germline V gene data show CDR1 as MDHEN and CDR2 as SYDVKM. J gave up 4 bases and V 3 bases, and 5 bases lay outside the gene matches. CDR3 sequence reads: CASSFGRGLYEQYF. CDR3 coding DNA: TGTGCCAGCAGTTTTGGCAGGGGGCTGTACGAGCAGTACTTC.

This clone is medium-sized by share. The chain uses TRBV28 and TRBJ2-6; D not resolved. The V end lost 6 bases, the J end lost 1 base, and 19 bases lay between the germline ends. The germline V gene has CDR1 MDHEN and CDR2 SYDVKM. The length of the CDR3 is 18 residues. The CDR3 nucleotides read TGTGCCAGCAGACGTACGATAAGGGATGGTTCTGGGGCCAACGTCCTGACTTTC. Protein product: CASRRTIRDGSGANVLTF.

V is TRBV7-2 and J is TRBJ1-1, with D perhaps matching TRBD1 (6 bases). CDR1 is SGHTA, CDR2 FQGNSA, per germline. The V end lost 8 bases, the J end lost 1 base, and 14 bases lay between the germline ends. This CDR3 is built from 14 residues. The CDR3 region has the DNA TGTGCCAGCCGCAGGGGTTTGGGGAACACTGAAGCTTTCTTT. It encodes CASRRGLGNTEAFF. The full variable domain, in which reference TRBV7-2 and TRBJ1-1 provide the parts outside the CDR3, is GAGVSQSPSNKVTEKGKDVELRCDPISGHTALYWYRQSLGQGLEFLIYFQGNSAPDKSGLPSDRFSAERTGGSVSTLTIQRTQQEDSAVYLCASRRGLGNTEAFFGQGTRLTVV.

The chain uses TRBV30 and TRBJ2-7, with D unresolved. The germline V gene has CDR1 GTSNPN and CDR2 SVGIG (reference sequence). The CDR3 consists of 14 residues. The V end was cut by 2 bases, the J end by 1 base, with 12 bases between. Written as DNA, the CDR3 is TGTGCCTGGAGTAACGTTAACCTTTCCTACGAGCAGTACTTC. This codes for CAWSNVNLSYEQYF.